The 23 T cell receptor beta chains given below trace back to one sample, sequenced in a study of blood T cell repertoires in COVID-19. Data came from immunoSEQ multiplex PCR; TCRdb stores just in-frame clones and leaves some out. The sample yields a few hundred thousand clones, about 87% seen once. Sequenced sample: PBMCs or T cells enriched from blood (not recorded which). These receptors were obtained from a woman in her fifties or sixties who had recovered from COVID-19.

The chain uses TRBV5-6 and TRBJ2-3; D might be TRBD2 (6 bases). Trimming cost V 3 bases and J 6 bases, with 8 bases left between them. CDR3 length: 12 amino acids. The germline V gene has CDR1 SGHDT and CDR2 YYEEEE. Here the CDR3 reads CASSSGVDTQYF. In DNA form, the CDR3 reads TGTGCCAGCAGCTCGGGAGTGGATACGCAGTATTTT.

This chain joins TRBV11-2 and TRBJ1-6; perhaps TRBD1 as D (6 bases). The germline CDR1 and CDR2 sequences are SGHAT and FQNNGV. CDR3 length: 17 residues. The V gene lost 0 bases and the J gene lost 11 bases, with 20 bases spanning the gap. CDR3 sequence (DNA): TGTGCCAGCAGCTTAGAAGGGGCGGGCAGGGGCTCGGCACCCCTCCACTTT. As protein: CASSLEGAGRGSAPLHF.

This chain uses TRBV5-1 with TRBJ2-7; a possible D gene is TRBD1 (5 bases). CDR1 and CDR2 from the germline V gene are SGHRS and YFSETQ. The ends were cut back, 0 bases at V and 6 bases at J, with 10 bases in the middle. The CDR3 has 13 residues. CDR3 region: CASSLVPGSEQYF. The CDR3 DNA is TGCGCCAGCAGCTTGGTTCCAGGGTCCGAGCAGTACTTC.

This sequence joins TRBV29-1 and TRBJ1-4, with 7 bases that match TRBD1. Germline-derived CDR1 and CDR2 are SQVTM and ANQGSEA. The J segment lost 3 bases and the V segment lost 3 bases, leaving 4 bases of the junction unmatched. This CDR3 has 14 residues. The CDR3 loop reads CSVEFGTANEKLFF. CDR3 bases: TGCAGCGTTGAGTTTGGGACAGCTAATGAAAAACTGTTTTTT.

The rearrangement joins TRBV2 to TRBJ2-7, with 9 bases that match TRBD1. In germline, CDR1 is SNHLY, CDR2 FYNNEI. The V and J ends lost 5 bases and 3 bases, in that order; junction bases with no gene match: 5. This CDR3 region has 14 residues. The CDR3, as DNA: TGTGCCAGCAGTTCCGGGACAGGGTACTACGAGCAGTACTTC. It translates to CASSSGTGYYEQYF. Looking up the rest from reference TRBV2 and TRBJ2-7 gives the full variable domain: EPEVTQTPSHQVTQMGQEVILRCVPISNHLYFYWYRQILGQKVEFLVSFYNNEISEKSEIFDDQFSVERPDGSNFTLKIRSTKLEDSAMYFCASSSGTGYYEQYFGPGTRLTVT.

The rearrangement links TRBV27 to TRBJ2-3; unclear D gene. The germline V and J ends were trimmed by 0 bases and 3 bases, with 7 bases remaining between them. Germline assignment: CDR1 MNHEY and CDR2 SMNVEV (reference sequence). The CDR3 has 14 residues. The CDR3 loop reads CASSLSRSTDTQYF. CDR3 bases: TGTGCCAGCAGTTTATCGAGGTCGACAGATACGCAGTATTTT.

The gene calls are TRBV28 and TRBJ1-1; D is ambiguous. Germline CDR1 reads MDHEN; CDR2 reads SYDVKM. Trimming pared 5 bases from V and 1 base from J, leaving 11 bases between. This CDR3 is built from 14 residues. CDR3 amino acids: CASSLEGSNTEAFF. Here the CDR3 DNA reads TGTGCCAGCAGTCTCGAGGGTTCGAACACTGAAGCTTTCTTT.

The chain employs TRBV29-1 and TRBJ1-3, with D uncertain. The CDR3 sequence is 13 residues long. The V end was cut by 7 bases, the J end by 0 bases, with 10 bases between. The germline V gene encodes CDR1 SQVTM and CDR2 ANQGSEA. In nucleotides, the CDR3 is TGCAGCGCCGGGGAACCCTCTGGAAACACCATATATTTT. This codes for CSAGEPSGNTIYF. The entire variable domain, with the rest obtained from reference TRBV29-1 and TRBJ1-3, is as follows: SAVISQKPSRDICQRGTSLTIQCQVDSQVTMMFWYRQQPGQSLTLIATANQGSEATYESGFVIDKFPISRPNLTFSTLTVSNMSPEDSSIYLCSAGEPSGNTIYFGEGSWLTVV.

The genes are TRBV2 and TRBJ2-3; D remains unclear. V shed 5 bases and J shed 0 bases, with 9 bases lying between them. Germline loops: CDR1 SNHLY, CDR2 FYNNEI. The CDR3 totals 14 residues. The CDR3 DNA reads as TGTGCCAGCAGTACTACACGTAGCACAGATACGCAGTATTTT. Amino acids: CASSTTRSTDTQYF.

The CDR3 DNA sequence: TGTGCCAGCAGCGCCACGGAGACCGGGGAGCTGTTTTTT. Its protein product is CASSATETGELFF. The chain couples TRBV9 to TRBJ2-2; D is uncertain. Per the germline V gene, CDR1 is SGDLS and CDR2 is YYNGEE. V lost 3 bases and J lost 5, with 8 bases in between. CDR3 length: 13 residues.

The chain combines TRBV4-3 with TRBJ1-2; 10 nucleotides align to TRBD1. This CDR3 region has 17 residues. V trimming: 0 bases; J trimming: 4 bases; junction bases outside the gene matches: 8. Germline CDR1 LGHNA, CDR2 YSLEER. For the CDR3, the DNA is TGCGCCAGCAGCCAAGAGTTCGGGACAGGGGTCCCCTATGGCTACACCTTC. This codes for CASSQEFGTGVPYGYTF.

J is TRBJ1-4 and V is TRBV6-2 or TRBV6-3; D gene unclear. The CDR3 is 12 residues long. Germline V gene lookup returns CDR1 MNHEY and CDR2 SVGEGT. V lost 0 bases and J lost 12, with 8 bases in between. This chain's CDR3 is CASSYSDGELFF. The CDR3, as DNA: TGTGCCAGCAGTTACTCCGACGGGGAACTGTTTTTT.

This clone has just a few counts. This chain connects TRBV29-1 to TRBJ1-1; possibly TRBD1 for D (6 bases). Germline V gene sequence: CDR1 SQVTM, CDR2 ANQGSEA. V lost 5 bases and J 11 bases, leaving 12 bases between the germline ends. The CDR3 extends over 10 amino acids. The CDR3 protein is CSVQQGEAFF. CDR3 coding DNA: TGCAGCGTTCAACAGGGTGAGGCTTTCTTT.

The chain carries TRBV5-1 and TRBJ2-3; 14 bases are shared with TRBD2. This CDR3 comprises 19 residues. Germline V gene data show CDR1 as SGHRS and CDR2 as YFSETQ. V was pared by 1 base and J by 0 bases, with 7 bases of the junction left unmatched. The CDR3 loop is CASSLPGTSGGHSTDTQYF. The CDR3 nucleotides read TGCGCCAGCAGCTTGCCCGGGACTAGCGGGGGCCATAGCACAGATACGCAGTATTTT.

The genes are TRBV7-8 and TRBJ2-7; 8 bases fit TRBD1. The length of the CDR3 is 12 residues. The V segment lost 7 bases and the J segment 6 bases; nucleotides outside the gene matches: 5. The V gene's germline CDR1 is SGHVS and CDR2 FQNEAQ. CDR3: CASNQGQGEQYF. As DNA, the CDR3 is TGTGCCAGCAACCAAGGACAGGGCGAGCAGTACTTC.

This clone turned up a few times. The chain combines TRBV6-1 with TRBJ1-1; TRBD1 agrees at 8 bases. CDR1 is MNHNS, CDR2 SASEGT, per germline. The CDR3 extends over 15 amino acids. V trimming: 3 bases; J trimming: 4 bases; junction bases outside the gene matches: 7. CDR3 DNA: TGTGCCAGCAGTGATAAAGGACAGGGAGTCACTGAAGCTTTCTTT. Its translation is CASSDKGQGVTEAFF.

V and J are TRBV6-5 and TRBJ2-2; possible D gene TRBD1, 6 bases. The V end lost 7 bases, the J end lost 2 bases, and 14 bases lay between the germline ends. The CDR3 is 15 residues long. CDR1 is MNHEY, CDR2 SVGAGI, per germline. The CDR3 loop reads CASKGPGTNTGELFF. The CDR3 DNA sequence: TGTGCCAGCAAGGGTCCAGGGACAAACACCGGGGAGCTGTTTTTT.

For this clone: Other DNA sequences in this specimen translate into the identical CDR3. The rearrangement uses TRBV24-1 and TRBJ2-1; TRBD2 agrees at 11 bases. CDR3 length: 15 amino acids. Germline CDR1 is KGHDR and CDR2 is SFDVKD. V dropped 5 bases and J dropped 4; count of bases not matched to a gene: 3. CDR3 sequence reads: CATSAGTSGYNEQFF. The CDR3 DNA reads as TGTGCCACCAGTGCCGGGACTAGCGGATACAATGAGCAGTTCTTC.

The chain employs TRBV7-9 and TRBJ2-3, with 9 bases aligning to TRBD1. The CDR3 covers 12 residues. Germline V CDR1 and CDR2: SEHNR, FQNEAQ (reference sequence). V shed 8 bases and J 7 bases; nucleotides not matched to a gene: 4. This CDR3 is CASQDRGHTQYF. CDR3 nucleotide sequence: TGTGCCAGCCAGGACAGGGGTCATACGCAGTATTTT.

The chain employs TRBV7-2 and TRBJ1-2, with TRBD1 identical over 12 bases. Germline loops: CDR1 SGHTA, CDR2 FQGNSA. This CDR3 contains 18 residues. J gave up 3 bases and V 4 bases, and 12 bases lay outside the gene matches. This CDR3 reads CASSSGGTGGGGYYGYTF. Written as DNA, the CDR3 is TGTGCCAGCAGCTCAGGCGGGACAGGGGGCGGTGGGTACTATGGCTACACCTTC.

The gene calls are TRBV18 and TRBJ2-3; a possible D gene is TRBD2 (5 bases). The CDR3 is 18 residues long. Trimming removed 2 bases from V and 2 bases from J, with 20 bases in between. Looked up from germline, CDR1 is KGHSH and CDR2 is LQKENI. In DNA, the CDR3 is TGTGCCAGCTCACCAATAGGGCTCCCTAGCAGATACACAGATACGCAGTATTTT. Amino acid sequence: CASSPIGLPSRYTDTQYF.

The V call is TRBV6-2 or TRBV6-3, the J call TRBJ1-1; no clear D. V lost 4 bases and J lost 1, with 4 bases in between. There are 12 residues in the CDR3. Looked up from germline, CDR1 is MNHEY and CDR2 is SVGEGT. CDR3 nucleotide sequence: TGTGCCAGCAGTTCGCGGAACACTGAAGCTTTCTTT. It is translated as CASSSRNTEAFF.

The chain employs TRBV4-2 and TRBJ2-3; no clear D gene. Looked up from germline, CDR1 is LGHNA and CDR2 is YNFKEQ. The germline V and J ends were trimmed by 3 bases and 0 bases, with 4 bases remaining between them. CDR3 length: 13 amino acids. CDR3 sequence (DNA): TGTGCCAGCAGCCAGGCTAGCACAGATACGCAGTATTTT. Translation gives CASSQASTDTQYF.